Listed below are T cell receptor beta chains from one sample, sequenced in a study of OX40 agonist ivuxolimab in advanced cancers. The assay was immunoSEQ multiplex PCR, and TCRdb's table has in-frame clones only and misses some. The table lists tens of thousands of clones, about 88% of them singletons. The sequences come from CD4+ or CD8+ T cells sorted from blood, collected in a trial of the OX40 agonist ivuxolimab. The receptors stem from an adult with an advanced solid tumor such as melanoma, head and neck, liver or kidney cancer. Both conserved end residues are part of each CDR3. A D gene is named only where the DNA matches it firmly. Only part of the rows carry a size: once, few, many, or a class if the clone is expanded.

V: TRBV10-3; J: TRBJ2-3; size: NA; D: TRBD2; CDR3: CAIRGGGAGVEDTQYF; DNA: TGTGCCATCAGAGGGGGGGGAGCGGGAGTGGAAGATACGCAGTATTTT
V: TRBV6-6; J: TRBJ2-1; size: NA; D: NA; CDR3: CASTPRRSYNEQFF; DNA: TGTGCCAGCACCCCACGTAGATCCTACAATGAGCAGTTCTTC
V: TRBV19; J: TRBJ1-1; size: NA; D: NA; CDR3: CASSRVDRLNTEAFF; DNA: TGTGCCAGTAGTAGGGTCGACAGATTGAACACTGAAGCTTTCTTT
V: TRBV5-5; J: TRBJ1-5; size: once; D: NA; CDR3: CASSLGDPKAQPQHF; DNA: TGTGCCAGCAGCTTAGGGGACCCCAAGGCTCAGCCCCAGCATTTT
V: TRBV19; J: TRBJ2-3; size: NA; D: NA; CDR3: CASSIKRTTDTQYF; DNA: TGTGCCAGTAGTATTAAGCGGACCACAGATACGCAGTATTTT
V: TRBV2; J: TRBJ2-3; size: NA; D: TRBD2; CDR3: CASTRLASSTDTQYF; DNA: TGTGCCAGCACCCGACTAGCGTCTAGCACAGATACGCAGTATTTT
V: TRBV7-2; J: TRBJ2-1; size: NA; D: NA; CDR3: CASSLAGGGMSYNEQFF; DNA: TGTGCCAGCAGCTTAGCAGGGGGGGGAATGTCCTACAATGAGCAGTTCTTC
V: TRBV11-3; J: TRBJ2-1; size: NA; D: TRBD2; CDR3: CASTTSGRANEQFF; DNA: TGTGCCAGCACAACTAGCGGGAGGGCCAATGAGCAGTTCTTC
V: TRBV19; J: TRBJ1-2; size: NA; D: NA; CDR3: CASSIVNQGSDYGYTF; DNA: TGTGCCAGTAGTATTGTCAATCAGGGGTCTGACTATGGCTACACCTTC
V: TRBV28; J: TRBJ1-4; size: NA; D: NA; CDR3: CASSLQYEKLFF; DNA: TGTGCCAGCAGTTTACAGTATGAAAAACTGTTTTTT
V: TRBV7-2; J: TRBJ2-1; size: NA; D: NA; CDR3: CASTMAARRSYNEQFF; DNA: TGTGCCAGCACCATGGCAGCTCGTAGGTCCTACAATGAGCAGTTCTTC
V: TRBV30; J: TRBJ2-2; size: NA; D: TRBD1; CDR3: CAWSFRDRVTGELFF; DNA: TGTGCCTGGAGTTTCCGAGACAGGGTCACCGGGGAGCTGTTTTTT
V: TRBV7-8; J: TRBJ2-1; size: NA; D: NA; CDR3: CASSGGYRRSYNEQFF; DNA: TGTGCCAGCAGCGGCGGGTACAGGAGATCCTACAATGAGCAGTTCTTC
V: TRBV18; J: TRBJ2-7; size: NA; D: TRBD1; CDR3: CASSPPGQGDYEQYF; DNA: TGTGCCAGCTCACCACCGGGACAGGGCGACTACGAGCAGTACTTC
V: TRBV2; J: TRBJ2-3; size: NA; D: NA; CDR3: CASVRDSTDTQYF; DNA: TGTGCCAGCGTGAGGGACAGCACAGATACGCAGTATTTT
V: TRBV5-1; J: TRBJ2-5; size: NA; D: NA; CDR3: CASSLASGTETQYF; DNA: TGCGCCAGCAGCTTAGCCTCAGGGACAGAGACCCAGTACTTC
V: TRBV4-1; J: TRBJ1-3; size: NA; D: NA; CDR3: CASSQRGTYGNTIYF; DNA: TGCGCCAGCAGCCAAAGGGGGACTTATGGAAACACCATATATTTT
V: TRBV18; J: TRBJ1-1; size: few; D: NA; CDR3: CASSPGKGKAFF; DNA: TGTGCCAGCTCACCAGGGAAGGGAAAAGCTTTCTTT
V: TRBV19; J: TRBJ2-1; size: NA; D: TRBD1; CDR3: CASSRDRLSEQFF; DNA: TGTGCCAGTAGTAGGGACAGGCTAAGTGAGCAGTTCTTC
V: TRBV5-1; J: TRBJ1-2; size: NA; D: TRBD1; CDR3: CASSLSTGPINYGYTF; DNA: TGCGCCAGCAGCTTATCGACAGGGCCTATTAACTATGGCTACACCTTC
V: TRBV7-9; J: TRBJ1-4; size: NA; D: NA; CDR3: CASSFTQEEKLFF; DNA: TGTGCCAGCAGCTTTACTCAGGAGGAAAAACTGTTTTTT
V: TRBV19; J: TRBJ2-2; size: NA; D: NA; CDR3: CASSPRTVNTGELFF; DNA: TGTGCCAGTAGTCCGAGGACAGTGAACACCGGGGAGCTGTTTTTT
V: TRBV28; J: TRBJ1-6; size: NA; D: TRBD1; CDR3: CASSLSPAGGFSPLHF; DNA: TGTGCCAGCAGTCTTTCCCCGGCAGGGGGGTTTTCACCCCTCCACTTT
V: TRBV28; J: TRBJ2-7; size: NA; D: TRBD1; CDR3: CASNIDRGHEQYF; DNA: TGTGCCAGCAATATTGACAGGGGGCACGAGCAGTACTTC
V: TRBV28; J: TRBJ2-7; size: NA; D: NA; CDR3: CASSSPSSYEQYF; DNA: TGTGCCAGCAGTTCCCCGAGCTCCTACGAGCAGTACTTC
V: TRBV5-1; J: TRBJ1-6; size: NA; D: NA; CDR3: CASSLRGDYNSPLHF; DNA: TGCGCCAGCAGCTTAAGGGGGGACTATAATTCACCCCTCCACTTT
V: TRBV10-3; J: TRBJ2-7; size: NA; D: TRBD2; CDR3: CAISLRTSGSNEQYF; DNA: TGTGCCATCAGTTTACGGACTAGCGGGAGTAACGAGCAGTACTTC
V: TRBV7-2; J: TRBJ2-1; size: NA; D: TRBD2; CDR3: CASSPPGLASYNEQFF; DNA: TGTGCCAGCAGCCCTCCGGGACTAGCGAGCTACAATGAGCAGTTCTTC
V: TRBV28; J: TRBJ2-7; size: NA; D: TRBD2; CDR3: CASSAPSAGSSYEQYF; DNA: TGTGCCAGCAGCGCCCCTTCAGCGGGAAGCTCCTACGAGCAGTACTTC
V: TRBV4-2; J: TRBJ2-3; size: NA; D: TRBD1; CDR3: CASSQPFGTGFTDTQYF; DNA: TGTGCCAGCAGCCAACCTTTTGGGACAGGGTTCACAGATACGCAGTATTTT
V: TRBV10-3; J: TRBJ2-7; size: few; D: TRBD2; CDR3: CAIRPTSGSVNEQYF; DNA: TGTGCCATCCGCCCGACTAGCGGGAGTGTCAACGAGCAGTACTTC
V: TRBV30; J: TRBJ1-2; size: few; D: NA; CDR3: CASRTASSNGYTF; DNA: TGTGCCTCCAGGACGGCGAGTAGCAATGGCTACACCTTC
V: TRBV28; J: TRBJ1-2; size: NA; D: TRBD1; CDR3: CASKPQGARGYTF; DNA: TGTGCCAGCAAACCACAGGGGGCGAGGGGCTACACCTTC
V: TRBV19; J: TRBJ1-5; size: NA; D: TRBD1; CDR3: CASTGQVNQPQHF; DNA: TGTGCCAGCACCGGACAGGTCAATCAGCCCCAGCATTTT
V: TRBV29-1; J: TRBJ1-1; size: NA; D: TRBD1; CDR3: CSVEGGGQGIMNTEAFF; DNA: TGCAGCGTTGAAGGAGGGGGACAGGGAATTATGAACACTGAAGCTTTCTTT
V: TRBV9; J: TRBJ1-2; size: NA; D: NA; CDR3: CASSPEGDPFYGYTF; DNA: TGTGCCAGCAGCCCAGAGGGGGACCCTTTCTATGGCTACACCTTC
V: TRBV19; J: TRBJ1-3; size: NA; D: TRBD1; CDR3: CASSRGQVLSGNTIYF; DNA: TGTGCCAGTAGTAGAGGACAGGTCCTCTCTGGGAACACCATATATTTT
V: TRBV4-2; J: TRBJ1-3; size: NA; D: TRBD1; CDR3: CASSHLGTGSLSGNTIYF; DNA: TGTGCCAGCAGCCACCTCGGGACAGGGTCCCTCTCTGGAAACACCATATATTTT
V: TRBV29-1; J: TRBJ2-5; size: NA; D: TRBD2; CDR3: CSVRGAGEETQYF; DNA: TGCAGCGTGCGGGGGGCGGGAGAAGAGACCCAGTACTTC
V: TRBV2; J: TRBJ1-3; size: NA; D: TRBD1; CDR3: CASTGTGTSGNTIYF; DNA: TGTGCCAGCACCGGGACAGGGACCTCTGGAAACACCATATATTTT
V: TRBV6-1; J: TRBJ2-1; size: NA; D: TRBD2; CDR3: CASSERTSSYNEQFF; DNA: TGTGCCAGCAGTGAAAGGACTAGCTCCTACAATGAGCAGTTCTTC